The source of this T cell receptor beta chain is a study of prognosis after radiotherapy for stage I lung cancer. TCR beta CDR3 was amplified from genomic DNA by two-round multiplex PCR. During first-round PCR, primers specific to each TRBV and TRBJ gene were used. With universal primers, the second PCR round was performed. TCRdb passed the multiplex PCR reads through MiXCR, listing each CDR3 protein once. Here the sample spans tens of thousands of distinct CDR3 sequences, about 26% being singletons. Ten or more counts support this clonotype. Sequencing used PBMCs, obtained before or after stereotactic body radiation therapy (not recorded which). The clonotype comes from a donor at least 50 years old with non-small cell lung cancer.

CDR3 DNA: TGTGCCAGCAGCTTAGGTGGGACCAGAGATAATGAAAAACTGTTTTTT. It specifies CASSLGGTRDNEKLFF. This chain uses TRBV11-2 with TRBJ1-4, with D maybe TRBD1 (5 bases). V was clipped by 1 base and J by 4 bases, with 13 bases between them. Per the germline V gene, CDR1 is SGHAT and CDR2 is FQNNGV. The CDR3 is 16 amino acids.